This TCR beta chain comes out of a study of blood T cell repertoires in COVID-19. Study-wide context: From T cells, B-cell-depleted T cells, or PBMCs came the material, which was cDNA or gDNA.

Using immunoSEQ multiplex PCR, the repertoire was profiled, and TCRdb retains in-frame clones only, with some absent. Of about 330,000 clones listed, less than 90% are singletons. CDR1 is MNHEY and CDR2 is SVGEGT in the germline V gene. The CDR3 has 13 amino acids. V lost 6 bases and J lost 4; bases outside the gene matches: 5. Participants reported their clinical history, and cohort assignment relied on those reports. Among Cohort 3 donors, those recovered had two negative PCRs, clearance, or symptom resolution. Sequenced material: PBMCs or T cells enriched from blood (not recorded which). The TCR was taken from a woman in her twenties or thirties who had recovered from COVID-19. The rearrangement uses TRBV6-2 or TRBV6-3 and TRBJ1-1, with TRBD1 matching 7 bases. CDR3 sequence reads: CASSRGQSTEAFF. The CDR3 DNA reads TGTGCCAGCAGCCGGGGACAGTCCACTGAAGCTTTCTTT.